The 20 T cell receptor beta chains in this list originate from one sample, sequenced in a study of CD8 T cells in ankylosing spondylitis. TCRdb recomputed calls from the 5' RACE reads with MiXCR, one row per CDR3 protein. The table lists a few hundred thousand distinct CDR3 sequences, 15% to 20% of them singletons, with roughly 42% in the top ten. Points from the study as a whole: For ankylosing spondylitis blood, a TCR beta motif of seven to nine highly homologous variants appeared characteristic.

These TCRs' antigens remain unknown. Input material: blood, either unsorted or a sorted T cell fraction (not recorded which). Receptor source: a male donor with ankylosing spondylitis.

This sequence joins TRBV27 and TRBJ2-7; no clear D gene. The CDR3 consists of 14 residues. V lost 4 bases, J lost 1 base, and 11 bases lay in between. The germline CDR1 and CDR2 sequences are MNHEY and SMNVEV (reference sequence). CDR3 DNA sequence: TGTGCCAGCAGTTGGGCCGCCGGATCCTACGAGCAGTACTTC. Protein product: CASSWAAGSYEQYF.

The sample holds a few counts of this clonotype. V gene TRBV4-2 combines with J gene TRBJ2-7; 9 positions agree with TRBD2. V shed 5 bases, J shed 2 bases, and the junction held 7 bases outside the gene matches. The CDR3 has 15 residues. Looked up from germline, CDR1 is LGHNA and CDR2 is YNFKEQ. The CDR3 DNA sequence: TGTGCCAGCAGCTTTAGCGGGAGTGGGACCTACGAGCAGTACTTC. Translation: CASSFSGSGTYEQYF.

This chain connects TRBV7-9 to TRBJ1-1; D not certain. Germline CDR1 reads SEHNR; CDR2 reads FQNEAQ (reference sequence). The length of the CDR3 is 12 residues. The V gene lost 5 bases and the J gene lost 4 bases, with 8 bases spanning the gap. CDR3 region: CASSRSGTEAFF. The CDR3 region has the DNA TGTGCCAGCAGCCGATCTGGCACTGAAGCTTTCTTT.

V and J are TRBV7-9 and TRBJ2-7; possibly TRBD1 for D (6 bases). Germline lookup yields CDR1 SEHNR and CDR2 FQNEAQ (reference sequence). CDR3 length equals 17 residues. Trimming cost V 0 bases and J 4 bases, with 19 bases left between them. In DNA, the CDR3 is TGTGCCAGCAGCTTAGCACCAGGGACGGACAGTCCTTACGAGCAGTACTTC. Its translation is CASSLAPGTDSPYEQYF.

This clonotype was seen a few times. The V gene is TRBV20-1, the J gene TRBJ2-7; 10 bases fit TRBD2. CDR1 and CDR2 (germline): DFQATT, SNEGSKA (reference sequence). The V gene end was trimmed by 6 bases and the J gene end by 1 base; junction bases not matched to a gene: 12. This CDR3 has 16 amino acids. CDR3 residues: CSARVEGTSVSYEQYF. DNA of the CDR3: TGCAGTGCCCGAGTCGAAGGGACTAGCGTTTCCTACGAGCAGTACTTC.

This clonotype has only a few counts. This chain connects TRBV5-6 to TRBJ1-1; D call uncertain. This CDR3 is built from 14 residues. Trimming stripped 1 base from V and 1 base from J, with 8 bases between. Germline V gene sequence: CDR1 SGHDT, CDR2 YYEEEE. The chain's CDR3 is CASSLWATNTEAFF. The CDR3 DNA reads as TGTGCCAGCAGCTTGTGGGCGACGAACACTGAAGCTTTCTTT.

The chain is built from TRBV30 and TRBJ2-3; D is uncertain. Trimming took off 2 bases at V and 5 bases at J, with 17 bases between the two ends. The V gene's germline CDR1 is GTSNPN and CDR2 SVGIG (reference sequence). The CDR3 covers 15 residues. CDR3 DNA sequence: TGTGCCTGGAGTCACGACTCAGCCTCGGGAGATACGCAGTATTTT. This gives the protein CAWSHDSASGDTQYF. Filled out from reference TRBV30 and TRBJ2-3, the complete variable domain reads SQTIHQWPATLVQPVGSPLSLECTVEGTSNPNLYWYRQAAGRGLQLLFYSVGIGQISSEVPQNLSASRPQDRQFILSSKKLLLSDSGFYLCAWSHDSASGDTQYFGPGTRLTVL.

This clonotype was seen a handful of times. The J gene is TRBJ2-7, the V gene TRBV2; 7 positions agree with TRBD2. Germline-derived CDR1 and CDR2 are SNHLY and FYNNEI. The CDR3 length is 15 residues. V shed 1 base and J 5 bases; nucleotides not matched to a gene: 8. This CDR3 is CASSEGWEGMHEQYF. The CDR3 bases are TGTGCCAGCAGTGAAGGGTGGGAGGGTATGCACGAGCAGTACTTC. Together with reference TRBV2 and TRBJ2-7, the CDR3 gives the full variable domain: EPEVTQTPSHQVTQMGQEVILRCVPISNHLYFYWYRQILGQKVEFLVSFYNNEISEKSEIFDDQFSVERPDGSNFTLKIRSTKLEDSAMYFCASSEGWEGMHEQYFGPGTRLTVT.

In its sample, this clonotype was seen a few times. The genes are TRBV27 and TRBJ2-2; 13 nucleotides agree with TRBD2. This CDR3 spans 16 amino acids. The trim removed 4 bases at V and 6 bases at J, leaving 5 bases unmatched. Germline CDR1 is MNHEY and CDR2 is SMNVEV (reference sequence). CDR3 bases: TGTGCCAGCAGTTCCTTGACTAGCGGGAGGCCCGGGGAGCTGTTTTTT. It translates to CASSSLTSGRPGELFF.

The chain recombines TRBV3-1 with TRBJ2-1; the D is unclear. CDR3 length: 14 amino acids. Germline V gene lookup returns CDR1 LGHDT and CDR2 YNNKEL (reference sequence). The V and J ends lost 1 base and 10 bases respectively, with 14 bases between them. The CDR3 DNA sequence: TGTGCCAGCAGCCAAGCAGGCGCCATAGACGAGCAGTTCTTC. Protein sequence: CASSQAGAIDEQFF.

This clonotype was seen only a few times. The V and J genes are TRBV5-1 and TRBJ1-1, with D possibly being TRBD1 (5 bases). The CDR3 loop spans 12 amino acids. In germline, CDR1 is SGHRS, CDR2 YFSETQ. V lost 4 bases and J 10 bases, leaving 14 bases between the germline ends. The CDR3 nucleotides read TGCGCCAGCAGCCCCCTGGGGGTTGGAGCTTTCTTT. This codes for CASSPLGVGAFF.

This clonotype was counted only a few times. This rearrangement joins TRBV2 to TRBJ1-4; D unclear. The CDR3 covers 13 residues. V lost 6 bases to trimming and J lost 5 bases, with 10 bases between them. From germline, CDR1 is SNHLY and CDR2 FYNNEI. The CDR3 DNA reads as TGTGCCAGCAGGGACCGGCTCAATGAAAAACTGTTTTTT. Translating gives CASRDRLNEKLFF.

The CDR3 coding sequence is TGTGCCAGTAGACCCCCGTATGGGCTCAATGAGCAGTTCTTC. This sequence encodes CASRPPYGLNEQFF. The chain carries TRBV19 and TRBJ2-1; no clear D gene. The CDR3 has 14 amino acids. Looked up from germline, CDR1 is LNHDA and CDR2 is SQIVND (reference sequence). Trimming took 6 bases from V and 6 from J, leaving 15 bases between them.

V is TRBV7-2 and J is TRBJ2-3; D is possibly TRBD2 (6 bases). The CDR3 has 15 residues. Trimming took off 7 bases at V and 0 bases at J, with 14 bases between the two ends. In germline, CDR1 is SGHTA, CDR2 FQGNSA. The CDR3: CASNTADYSTDTQYF. The CDR3 DNA reads TGTGCCAGCAACACAGCGGACTATAGCACAGATACGCAGTATTTT. Combining the CDR3 with reference TRBV7-2 and TRBJ2-3 gives the whole variable domain GAGVSQSPSNKVTEKGKDVELRCDPISGHTALYWYRQSLGQGLEFLIYFQGNSAPDKSGLPSDRFSAERTGGSVSTLTIQRTQQEDSAVYLCASNTADYSTDTQYFGPGTRLTVL.

This clonotype was counted many times. V is TRBV12-3 or TRBV12-4 and J is TRBJ2-1; weak D call: TRBD2 (5 bases). With 6 bases removed from V and 9 bases from J, the gap between germline ends came to 15 bases. The CDR3 covers 13 residues. In DNA form, the CDR3 reads TGTGCCAGCAGAGCGTCACTAGTTCTTGAGCAGTTCTTC. This encodes CASRASLVLEQFF.

This clonotype was counted only a few times. This chain uses TRBV11-2 with TRBJ2-7; tentatively, D is TRBD1 or TRBD2 (6 bases each). CDR3 length: 15 residues. Germline V gene sequence: CDR1 SGHAT, CDR2 FQNNGV. Trimming took 0 bases from V and 1 from J, leaving 10 bases between them. In DNA, the CDR3 is TGTGCCAGCAGCTTAGAACGGGGGCTTTCCTACGAGCAGTACTTC. Protein product: CASSLERGLSYEQYF. The full variable domain, its missing parts supplied by reference TRBV11-2 and TRBJ2-7, is EAGVAQSPRYKIIEKRQSVAFWCNPISGHATLYWYQQILGQGPKLLIQFQNNGVVDDSQLPKDRFSAERLKGVDSTLKIQPAKLEDSAVYLCASSLERGLSYEQYFGPGTRLTVT.

This clonotype was observed a few times. The chain is built from TRBV20-1 and TRBJ1-2; D may be TRBD1 (5 bases). V lost 0 bases, J lost 3 bases, and 14 bases lay in between. There are 15 residues in the CDR3. Per germline, CDR1 DFQATT and CDR2 SNEGSKA (reference sequence). The CDR3 DNA sequence: TGCAGTGCTAGAGATCTCAGGGCCGGTGACTATGGCTACACCTTC. As protein: CSARDLRAGDYGYTF.

This clonotype came up a few times. The gene calls are TRBV27 and TRBJ2-1, with 7 nucleotides matching TRBD2. CDR1 and CDR2 from the germline V gene are MNHEY and SMNVEV (reference sequence). This CDR3 region has 15 residues. J lost 4 bases, V lost 2 bases, and 5 bases had no gene match. CDR3 sequence: CASSLVGGVYNEQFF. The CDR3, as DNA: TGTGCCAGCAGTTTAGTGGGGGGGGTTTACAATGAGCAGTTCTTC.

The gene calls are TRBV30 and TRBJ2-1; D is uncertain. The germline V gene encodes CDR1 GTSNPN and CDR2 SVGIG (reference sequence). Trimming took off 3 bases at V and 6 bases at J, with 9 bases between the two ends. The CDR3 is 12 residues long. The CDR3 loop is CAWSTLGNEQFF. In DNA, the CDR3 is TGTGCCTGGAGCACCCTGGGCAATGAGCAGTTCTTC. The entire variable domain, with the rest obtained from reference TRBV30 and TRBJ2-1, is as follows: SQTIHQWPATLVQPVGSPLSLECTVEGTSNPNLYWYRQAAGRGLQLLFYSVGIGQISSEVPQNLSASRPQDRQFILSSKKLLLSDSGFYLCAWSTLGNEQFFGPGTRLTVL.

This clonotype was seen only a few times. The chain recombines TRBV7-9 with TRBJ1-5; D remains ambiguous. CDR3 size: 12 residues. In germline, CDR1 is SEHNR, CDR2 FQNEAQ (reference sequence). Trimming pared 8 bases from V and 4 bases from J, leaving 9 bases between. DNA for the CDR3: TGTGCCAGCGCCCTAGAGAATCAGCCCCAGCATTTT. This encodes CASALENQPQHF.